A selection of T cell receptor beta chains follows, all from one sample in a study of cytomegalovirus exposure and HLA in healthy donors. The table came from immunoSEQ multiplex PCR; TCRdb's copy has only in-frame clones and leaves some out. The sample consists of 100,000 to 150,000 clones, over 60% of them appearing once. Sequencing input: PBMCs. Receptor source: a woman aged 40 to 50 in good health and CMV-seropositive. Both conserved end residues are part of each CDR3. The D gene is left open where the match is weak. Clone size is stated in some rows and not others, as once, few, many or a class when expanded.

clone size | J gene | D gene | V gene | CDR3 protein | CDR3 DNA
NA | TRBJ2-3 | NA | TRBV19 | CASSPGASTDTQYF | TGTGCCAGTAGTCCAGGGGCTAGCACAGATACGCAGTATTTT
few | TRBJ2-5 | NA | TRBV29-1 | CSVDGRRQNVNKETQYF | TGCAGCGTTGACGGGAGAAGACAGAACGTAAACAAAGAGACCCAGTACTTC
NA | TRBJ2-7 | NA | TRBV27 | CASSLQGKGTYEQYF | TGTGCCAGCAGTTTACAGGGAAAGGGGACCTACGAGCAGTACTTC
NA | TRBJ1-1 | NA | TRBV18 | CASSPQGGAEAFF | TGTGCCAGCTCACCACAGGGAGGGGCTGAAGCTTTCTTT
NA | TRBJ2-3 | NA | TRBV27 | CASSLSPRITQYF | TGTGCCAGCAGTTTATCCCCTAGAATTACGCAGTATTTT
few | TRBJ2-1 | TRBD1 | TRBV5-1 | CASSRGTGLSNEQFF | TGCGCCAGCAGCAGGGGGACAGGGCTTTCCAATGAGCAGTTCTTC
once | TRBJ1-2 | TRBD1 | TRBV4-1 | CASSQRTGTDGYTF | TGCGCCAGCAGCCAGAGGACAGGGACTGATGGCTACACCTTC
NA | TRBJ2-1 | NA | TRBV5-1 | CASSPGDTYNEQFF | TGCGCCAGCAGCCCTGGGGACACCTACAATGAGCAGTTCTTC
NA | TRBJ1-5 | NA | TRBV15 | CATSRAYQPQHF | TGTGCCACCAGCAGGGCCTATCAGCCCCAGCATTTT
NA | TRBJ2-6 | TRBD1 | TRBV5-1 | CASRQGAGANVLTF | TGCGCCAGCAGACAGGGGGCTGGGGCCAACGTCCTGACTTTC
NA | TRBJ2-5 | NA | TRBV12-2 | CASRLGRAGGHQETQYF | TGTGCAAGTCGCTTAGGGAGGGCGGGGGGTCACCAAGAGACCCAGTACTTC
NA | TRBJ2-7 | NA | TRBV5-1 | CASSLKEGALYF | TGCGCCAGCAGCCTCAAGGAGGGGGCGCTTTACTTC
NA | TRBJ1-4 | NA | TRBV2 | CASSLGEKLFF | TGTGCCAGCAGTCTCGGGGAAAAACTGTTTTTT
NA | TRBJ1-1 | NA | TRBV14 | CASSDGTLRINTEAFF | TGTGCCAGCAGCGACGGGACATTGAGAATTAACACTGAAGCTTTCTTT
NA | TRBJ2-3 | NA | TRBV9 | CASSPTWTSTDTQYF | TGTGCCAGCAGTCCTACTTGGACTAGCACAGATACGCAGTATTTT
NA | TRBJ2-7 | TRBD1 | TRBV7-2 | CASSPDRGTYEQYF | TGTGCCAGCAGCCCGGACAGGGGGACCTACGAGCAGTACTTC
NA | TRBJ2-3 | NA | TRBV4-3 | CASSQDSGSTDTQYF | TGCGCCAGCAGCCAAGATTCAGGGTCGACAGATACGCAGTATTTT
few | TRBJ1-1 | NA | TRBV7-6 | CASSLVGVRKTNTEAFF | TGTGCCAGCAGCTTAGTAGGTGTCAGGAAAACGAACACTGAAGCTTTCTTT
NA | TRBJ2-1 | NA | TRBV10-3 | CATRWQVNEQFF | TGTGCCACTCGTTGGCAGGTCAATGAGCAGTTCTTC
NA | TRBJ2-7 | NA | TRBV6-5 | CASSYSSASPYEQYF | TGTGCCAGCAGTTACTCTAGCGCATCTCCCTACGAGCAGTACTTC
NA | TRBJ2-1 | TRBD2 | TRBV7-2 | CASSLVSGGGDEQFF | TGTGCCAGCAGCTTAGTAAGCGGGGGAGGCGATGAGCAGTTCTTC
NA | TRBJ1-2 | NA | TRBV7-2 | CASSLFGKVGGGYGYTF | TGTGCCAGCAGCTTATTCGGAAAGGTTGGGGGGGGATATGGCTACACCTTC
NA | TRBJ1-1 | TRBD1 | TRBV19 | CASSAYRGLNTEAFF | TGTGCCAGTAGTGCCTACAGGGGCTTGAACACTGAAGCTTTCTTT
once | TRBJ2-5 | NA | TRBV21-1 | CASSKWERGPPPTQYF | TGTGCCAGCAGCAAATGGGAGCGGGGGCCCCCGCCGACCCAGTACTTC
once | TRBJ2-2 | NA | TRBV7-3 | CASSTGSRTGELFF | TGTGCCAGTTCTACAGGGTCTCGGACCGGGGAGCTGTTTTTT
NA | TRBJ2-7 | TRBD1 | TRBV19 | CASSTGQVTGEQYF | TGTGCCAGTAGTACCGGACAGGTTACGGGCGAGCAGTACTTC
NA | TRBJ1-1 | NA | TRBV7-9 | CASSSPRRGGENTEAFF | TGTGCCAGCAGCTCCCCTAGGAGGGGGGGGGAGAACACTGAAGCTTTCTTT
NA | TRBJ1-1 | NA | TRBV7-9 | CASSLGQGFTEAFF | TGTGCCAGCAGCTTAGGGCAGGGTTTCACTGAAGCTTTCTTT
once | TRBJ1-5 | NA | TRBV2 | CASSEGQRHQPQHF | TGTGCCAGCAGTGAAGGTCAGAGGCATCAGCCCCAGCATTTT
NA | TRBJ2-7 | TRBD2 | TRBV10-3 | CAIRGLADEQYF | TGTGCCATCAGGGGACTAGCGGACGAGCAGTACTTC
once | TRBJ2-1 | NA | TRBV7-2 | CASSLERALGEQFF | TGTGCCAGCAGCTTAGAGCGCGCACTTGGTGAGCAGTTCTTC
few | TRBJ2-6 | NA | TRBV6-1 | CASLKISSGANVLTF | TGTGCCAGCCTTAAAATTAGCTCTGGGGCCAACGTCCTGACTTTC
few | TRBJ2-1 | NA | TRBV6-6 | CASNRGNEQFF | TGTGCCAGCAATAGGGGTAATGAGCAGTTCTTC
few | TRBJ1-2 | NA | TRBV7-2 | CASSLQIQGNYGYTF | TGTGCCAGCAGCCTCCAAATACAGGGAAACTATGGCTACACCTTC
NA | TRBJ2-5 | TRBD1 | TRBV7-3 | CASSQYRGRQETQYF | TGTGCCAGCAGCCAGTACAGGGGACGGCAAGAGACCCAGTACTTC
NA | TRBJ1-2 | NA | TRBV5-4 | CASTSPEQHNYYGYTF | TGTGCCAGCACCTCCCCGGAGCAACACAACTACTATGGCTACACCTTC
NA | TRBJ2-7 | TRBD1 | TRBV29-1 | CSVEGTGSSYEQYF | TGCAGCGTGGAGGGGACAGGGAGCTCCTACGAGCAGTACTTC
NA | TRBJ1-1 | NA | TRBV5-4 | CASRPQANTEAFF | TGTGCCAGCAGACCTCAGGCGAACACTGAAGCTTTCTTT
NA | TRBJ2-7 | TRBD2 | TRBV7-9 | CASSHYLAGSYEQYF | TGTGCCAGCAGCCACTATCTAGCGGGATCCTACGAGCAGTACTTC
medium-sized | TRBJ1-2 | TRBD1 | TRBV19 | CASYTGAPLGGYTF | TGTGCCAGTTATACAGGGGCTCCCCTCGGTGGCTACACCTTC
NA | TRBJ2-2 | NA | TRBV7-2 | CASSLNVRGTGELFF | TGTGCCAGCAGCTTAAATGTACGAGGGACCGGGGAGCTGTTTTTT
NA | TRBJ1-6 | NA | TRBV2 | CASNKETQSPLHF | TGTGCCAGCAATAAGGAGACTCAATCACCCCTCCACTTT
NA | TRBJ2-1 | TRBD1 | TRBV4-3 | CASSQELRTGYNEQFF | TGCGCCAGCAGCCAAGAGCTCAGGACAGGTTACAATGAGCAGTTCTTC
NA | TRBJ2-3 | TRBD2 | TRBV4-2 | CASSQESGGYTDTQYF | TGTGCCAGCAGCCAAGAAAGCGGGGGATACACAGATACGCAGTATTTT
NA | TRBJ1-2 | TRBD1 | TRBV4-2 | CASSQSTGQRFYGYTF | TGTGCCAGCAGCCAATCTACGGGACAGAGATTTTATGGCTACACCTTC
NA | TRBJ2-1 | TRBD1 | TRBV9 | CASSPGTGGIYEQFF | TGTGCCAGCAGCCCCGGGACAGGGGGCATCTATGAGCAGTTCTTC
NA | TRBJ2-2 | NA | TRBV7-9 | CASSSSRQPTGELFF | TGTGCCAGCAGCTCGTCGCGGCAGCCCACCGGGGAGCTGTTTTTT
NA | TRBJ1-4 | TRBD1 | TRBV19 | CATSGGREKLFF | TGTGCCACCTCAGGGGGAAGGGAAAAACTGTTTTTT
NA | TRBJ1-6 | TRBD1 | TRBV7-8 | CASSGRDRGQLVSPLHF | TGTGCCAGCAGCGGCCGGGACAGGGGGCAGTTAGTATCACCCCTCCACTTT
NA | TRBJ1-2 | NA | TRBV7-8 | CASSRPGGSNYGYTF | TGTGCCAGCAGCCGCCCTGGGGGCTCGAACTATGGCTACACCTTC
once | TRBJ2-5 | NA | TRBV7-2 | CASSPSLSGVQETQYF | TGTGCCAGCAGCCCATCCCTCTCGGGGGTCCAAGAGACCCAGTACTTC
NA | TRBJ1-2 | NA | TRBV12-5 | CASGLDSRRTHNGYTF | TGTGCTAGTGGTTTGGACAGCCGGCGAACTCACAATGGCTACACCTTC
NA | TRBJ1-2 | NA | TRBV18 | CASSPPGRAVYGYTF | TGTGCCAGCTCACCACCTGGCAGGGCTGTCTATGGCTACACCTTC
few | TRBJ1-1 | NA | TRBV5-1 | CASRGQSEAFF | TGCGCCAGCCGCGGACAGTCTGAAGCTTTCTTT
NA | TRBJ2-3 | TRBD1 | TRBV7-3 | CASSLDRGTDTQYF | TGTGCCAGCAGCCTCGACAGGGGCACAGATACGCAGTATTTT